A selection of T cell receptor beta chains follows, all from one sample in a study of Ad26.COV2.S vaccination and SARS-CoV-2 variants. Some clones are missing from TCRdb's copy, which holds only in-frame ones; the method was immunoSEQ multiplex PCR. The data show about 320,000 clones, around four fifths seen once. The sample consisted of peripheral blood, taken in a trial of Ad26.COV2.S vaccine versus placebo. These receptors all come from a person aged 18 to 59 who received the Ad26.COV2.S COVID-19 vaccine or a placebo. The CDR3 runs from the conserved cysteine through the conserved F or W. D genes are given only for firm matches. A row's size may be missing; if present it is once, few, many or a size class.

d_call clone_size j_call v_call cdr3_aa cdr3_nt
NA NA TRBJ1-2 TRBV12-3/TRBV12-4 CASSYQGVYGYTF TGTGCCAGCAGTTACCAGGGCGTATATGGCTACACCTTC
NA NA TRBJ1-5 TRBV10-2 CASSEGSFSQPQHF TGCGCCAGCAGTGAGGGTTCTTTCAGTCAGCCCCAGCATTTT
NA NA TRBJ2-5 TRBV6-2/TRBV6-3 CASNPGAETQYF TGTGCCAGCAACCCGGGGGCGGAGACCCAGTACTTC
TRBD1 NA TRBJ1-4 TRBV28 CASVDRAEKLFF TGTGCCAGCGTCGACAGGGCTGAAAAACTGTTTTTT
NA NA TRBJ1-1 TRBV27 CASSGRMKTEAFF TGTGCCAGCAGTGGAAGGATGAAGACTGAAGCTTTCTTT
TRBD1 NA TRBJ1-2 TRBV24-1 CATSDDRGRSYGYTF TGTGCCACCAGTGATGACAGGGGGCGCTCCTATGGCTACACCTTC
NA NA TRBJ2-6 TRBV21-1 CASSKVMVPGANVLTF TGTGCCAGCAGCAAAGTAATGGTCCCTGGGGCCAACGTCCTGACTTTC
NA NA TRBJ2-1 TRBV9 CASTNSISSYNEQFF TGTGCCAGCACCAATTCAATTAGCTCCTACAATGAGCAGTTCTTC
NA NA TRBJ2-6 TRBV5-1 CASSLSTGSSGANVLTF TGCGCCAGCAGCTTGAGTACAGGCAGCTCTGGGGCCAACGTCCTGACTTTC
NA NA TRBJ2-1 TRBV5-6 CASSGNNEQFF TGTGCCAGCAGCGGGAACAATGAGCAGTTCTTC
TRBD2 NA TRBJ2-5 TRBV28 CASSLSGGARETQYF TGTGCCAGCAGTTTAAGCGGGGGGGCCAGAGAGACCCAGTACTTC
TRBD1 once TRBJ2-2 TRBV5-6 CASSSLGTGPSELFF TGTGCCAGCAGTTCGCTCGGGACAGGACCCTCGGAGCTGTTTTTT
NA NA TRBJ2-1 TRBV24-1 CATSAWGGGLNEQFF TGTGCCACCAGTGCATGGGGAGGGGGCTTGAATGAGCAGTTCTTC
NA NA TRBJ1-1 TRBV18 CASSPGQILMNTEAFF TGTGCCAGCTCACCCGGACAGATACTAATGAACACTGAAGCTTTCTTT
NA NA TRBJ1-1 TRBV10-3 CAISGQGMNTEAFF TGTGCCATCAGTGGTCAGGGGATGAACACTGAAGCTTTCTTT
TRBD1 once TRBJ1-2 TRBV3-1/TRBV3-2 CASSQHPGQGLLGGYTF TGTGCCAGCAGCCAACATCCGGGACAGGGACTTCTTGGTGGCTACACCTTC
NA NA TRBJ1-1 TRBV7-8 CASSQQGERMNTEAFF TGTGCCAGCAGCCAACAAGGGGAGAGGATGAACACTGAAGCTTTCTTT
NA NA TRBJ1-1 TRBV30 CAWSVHWTTEAFF TGTGCCTGGAGTGTACATTGGACCACTGAAGCTTTCTTT
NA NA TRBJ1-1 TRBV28 CASSFRSEAFF TGTGCCAGCAGTTTTAGGTCTGAAGCTTTCTTT
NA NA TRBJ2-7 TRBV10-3 CAISGQVDNPKSLLTYEQYF TGTGCCATCAGTGGGCAGGTCGATAACCCCAAGTCTCTTTTGACATACGAGCAGTACTTC
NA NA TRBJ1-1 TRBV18 CASSPMLEGNTEAFF TGTGCCAGCTCACCAATGCTCGAGGGGAACACTGAAGCTTTCTTT
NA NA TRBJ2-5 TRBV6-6 CASSPQGFETQYF TGTGCCAGCAGTCCCCAGGGGTTTGAGACCCAGTACTTC
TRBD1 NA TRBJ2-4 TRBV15 CATSPGWDRAAKNIQYF TGTGCCACCAGCCCTGGGTGGGACAGGGCCGCCAAAAACATTCAGTACTTC
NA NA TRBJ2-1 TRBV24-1 CATSDPRQGGGEQFF TGTGCCACCAGTGATCCACGACAGGGTGGAGGGGAGCAGTTCTTC
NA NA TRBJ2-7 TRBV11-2 CASSLVMGSEQYF TGTGCCAGCAGCTTAGTTATGGGATCCGAGCAGTACTTC
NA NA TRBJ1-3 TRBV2 CASSIRGAGTGNTIYF TGTGCCAGCAGTATAAGGGGCGCCGGGACTGGAAACACCATATATTTT
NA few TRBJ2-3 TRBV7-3 CASSSSSSTDTQYF TGTGCCAGCAGCTCGTCATCTAGCACAGATACGCAGTATTTT
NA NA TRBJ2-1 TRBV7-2 CASSSPHRVHNEQFF TGTGCCAGCAGCTCACCCCACAGGGTACACAATGAGCAGTTCTTC
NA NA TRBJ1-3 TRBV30 CAWSAAIGNTIYF TGTGCCTGGAGTGCGGCTATTGGAAACACCATATATTTT
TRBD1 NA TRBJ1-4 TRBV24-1 CATSESGTGNEKLFF TGTGCCACCAGTGAATCCGGGACAGGGAATGAAAAACTGTTTTTT
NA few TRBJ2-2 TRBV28 CASSLPTGTGELFF TGTGCCAGCAGTTTACCGACAGGAACCGGGGAGCTGTTTTTT
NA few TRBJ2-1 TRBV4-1 CASSGMFYNEQFF TGCGCCAGCAGTGGGATGTTTTACAATGAGCAGTTCTTC
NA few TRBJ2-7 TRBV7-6 CASSYMTGPSYEQYF TGTGCCAGCAGCTACATGACAGGCCCATCCTACGAGCAGTACTTC
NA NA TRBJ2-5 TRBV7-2 CASSRLELAETQYF TGTGCCAGCAGCCGTCTCGAGCTGGCAGAGACCCAGTACTTC
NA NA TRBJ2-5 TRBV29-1 CSVARRLGETQYF TGCAGCGTTGCCAGGCGCTTGGGGGAGACCCAGTACTTC
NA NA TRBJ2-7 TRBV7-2 CASSLNFRGEQYF TGTGCCAGCAGCCTGAATTTTAGGGGGGAGCAGTACTTC
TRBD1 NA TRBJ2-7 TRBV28 CASSIDRGPYEQYF TGTGCCAGCAGTATAGACAGGGGACCCTACGAGCAGTACTTC
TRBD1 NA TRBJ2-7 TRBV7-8 CASSRGDRGPYEQYF TGTGCCAGCAGCCGAGGGGACAGGGGTCCCTACGAGCAGTACTTC
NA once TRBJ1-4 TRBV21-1 CASSKGQGGEKLFF TGTGCCAGCAGCAAGGGACAGGGTGGTGAAAAACTGTTTTTT
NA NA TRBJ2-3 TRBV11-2 CASSPTGRNTDTQYF TGTGCCAGCAGCCCCACAGGGAGGAACACAGATACGCAGTATTTT
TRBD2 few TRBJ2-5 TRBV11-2 CASSLDLGTSGERETQYF TGTGCCAGCAGCTTAGACCTGGGGACTAGCGGGGAGAGAGAGACCCAGTACTTC
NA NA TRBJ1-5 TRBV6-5 CATGRGGVGQPQHF TGTGCCACCGGCCGGGGGGGGGTAGGACAGCCCCAGCATTTT
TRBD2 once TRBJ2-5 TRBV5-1 CASSSSPSGGTETQYF TGCGCCAGCAGCTCAAGCCCTAGCGGGGGGACAGAGACCCAGTACTTC
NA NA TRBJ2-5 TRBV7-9 CASSLSLRGARETQYF TGTGCCAGCAGTTTATCCCTCAGGGGGGCCCGGGAGACCCAGTACTTC
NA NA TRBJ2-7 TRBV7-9 CASSGYDRRSSYEQYF TGTGCCAGCAGTGGATATGACAGGCGGAGCTCCTACGAGCAGTACTTC
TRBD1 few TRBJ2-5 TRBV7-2 CASSLQGAKTQYF TGTGCCAGCAGCTTACAGGGGGCAAAGACCCAGTACTTC
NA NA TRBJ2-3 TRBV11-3 CATEGLGDTQYF TGTGCCACCGAAGGATTGGGGGATACGCAGTATTTT
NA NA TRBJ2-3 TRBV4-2 CASSQTGNVDTQYF TGTGCCAGCAGCCAAACGGGGAATGTAGATACGCAGTATTTT
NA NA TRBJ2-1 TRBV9 CASSVGRGGSYNEQFF TGTGCCAGCAGCGTAGGCCGAGGCGGCTCCTACAATGAGCAGTTCTTC
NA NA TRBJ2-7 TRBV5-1 CASSVDDSIPSEQYF TGCGCCAGCAGCGTTGACGACAGCATCCCTAGCGAGCAGTACTTC
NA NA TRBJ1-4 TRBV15 CATSRDTSGYEKLFF TGTGCCACCAGCAGAGATACTTCAGGGTATGAAAAACTGTTTTTT
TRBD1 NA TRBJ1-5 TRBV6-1 CASSEVGQGAGQPQHF TGTGCCAGCAGTGAAGTGGGGCAGGGGGCCGGTCAGCCCCAGCATTTT
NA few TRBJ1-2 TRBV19 CASTFKSGANYGYTF TGTGCCAGTACCTTCAAGTCAGGAGCTAACTATGGCTACACCTTC
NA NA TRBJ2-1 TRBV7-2 CASSLHPSSYNEQFF TGTGCCAGCAGTCTACACCCCAGCTCCTACAATGAGCAGTTCTTC
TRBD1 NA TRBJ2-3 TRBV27 CASRDRGDTQYF TGTGCCAGCCGGGACAGGGGAGATACGCAGTATTTT
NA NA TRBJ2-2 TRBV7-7 CASSTKTGELFF TGTGCCAGCAGCACAAAAACCGGGGAGCTGTTTTTT
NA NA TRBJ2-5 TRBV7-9 CASSPPGLIQETQYF TGTGCCAGCAGCCCACCAGGACTCATCCAAGAGACCCAGTACTTC
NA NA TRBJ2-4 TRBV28 CASSNRGIQYF TGTGCCAGCAGTAACAGAGGTATTCAGTACTTC
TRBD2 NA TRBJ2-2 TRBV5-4 CASSLRTSAWRAGELFF TGTGCCAGCAGCTTGAGGACTAGCGCCTGGAGAGCCGGGGAGCTGTTTTTT
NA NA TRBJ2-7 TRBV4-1 CASSQDRAGNYEQYF TGCGCCAGCAGCCAAGATAGGGCAGGAAACTACGAGCAGTACTTC